The 32 T cell receptor beta chains below all came from one sample that was sequenced in a study of blood T cells in healthy people across ages. Sample-barcoded 5' priming and a J-beta primer mix drove a second PCR of about 6 to 12 cycles. In TCRdb, the 5' RACE reads were re-called with MiXCR into one record per CDR3 protein. The data contain hundreds of thousands of distinct CDR3 sequences, about 61% of them singletons. The sequencing sample was made of blood. These receptors all stem from a man aged 35 to 55 in good health.

There are many counts of this clonotype. J is TRBJ2-7 and V is TRBV2, with 8 bases matching TRBD1. The CDR3 consists of 16 residues. V gave up 6 bases and J gave up 3 bases; unmatched junction bases: 13. The germline CDR1 and CDR2 sequences are SNHLY and FYNNEI. The CDR3, as DNA: TGTGCCAGCAGCGACCCCGGACAGGGTCTTAGCTACGAGCAGTACTTC. Amino acids: CASSDPGQGLSYEQYF.

In this sample, this clonotype turned up a few times. This chain links TRBV7-9 with TRBJ1-4, with 7 positions matching TRBD1. This CDR3 has 14 residues. Per germline, CDR1 SEHNR and CDR2 FQNEAQ (reference sequence). V was pared by 4 bases and J by 5 bases, with 4 bases of the junction left unmatched. The CDR3 is CASSSDRSNEKLFF. The DNA for the CDR3 is TGTGCCAGCAGCTCGGACAGGTCCAATGAAAAACTGTTTTTT.

V gene TRBV18 combines with J gene TRBJ2-5; TRBD1 matches 7 bases. Gene TRBJ2-7 matches the end of the DNA better, so the J call may be wrong. This CDR3 region has 15 residues. Germline CDR1 KGHSH, CDR2 LQKENI. CDR3 residues: CASSLITGVQDEQYF. The CDR3, as DNA: TGTGCCAGCTCACTAATAACAGGGGTCCAGGACGAGCAGTACTTC.

V usage is TRBV12-3 or TRBV12-4 and J usage is TRBJ2-5; D is ambiguous. V lost 6 bases and J lost 3, with 14 bases in between. The CDR3 runs 14 residues. CDR3 in DNA: TGTGCCAGCAGACCAACCGGCCCCAAAGAGACCCAGTACTTC. Translated, it gives CASRPTGPKETQYF.

The chain links TRBV7-3 to TRBJ1-1; 8 bases align to TRBD1. Germline V gene data show CDR1 as SGHTA and CDR2 as FQGTGA. V lost 5 bases and J lost 1; bases outside the gene matches: 12. This CDR3 contains 17 residues. The CDR3 DNA is TGTGCCAGCAGCGCAAGGAGACAGGGGAGGGAGAACACTGAAGCTTTCTTT. Translation: CASSARRQGRENTEAFF.

V is TRBV5-1 and J is TRBJ2-3, with D uncertain. CDR1 is SGHRS and CDR2 is YFSETQ in the germline V gene. The CDR3 contains 15 residues. Deletions cut 0 bases from V and 2 bases from J, with 10 bases between. CDR3 coding DNA: TGCGCCAGCAGCTTGGCTCGGGTCTACACAGATACGCAGTATTTT. Its translation is CASSLARVYTDTQYF.

This clonotype has only a few counts. An end of the junction differs from the germline gene, which may be a read error. The V and J genes are TRBV25-1 and TRBJ2-5, with 13 bases aligning to TRBD2. The CDR3 consists of 17 residues. Germline-derived CDR1 and CDR2 are MGHDK and SYGVNS. CDR3 in DNA: TGTGCCAGCGGTGATCCCACTAGCGGGGGGGCTGGGAAGACCCAGTACTTC. Its protein is CASGDPTSGGAGKTQYF.

This clonotype was detected a few times. The chain employs TRBV5-1 and TRBJ2-5; 8 nucleotides line up with TRBD1. Germline V gives CDR1 SGHRS, CDR2 YFSETQ. V dropped 4 bases and J dropped 2; count of bases not matched to a gene: 7. The CDR3 sequence is 15 residues long. This chain's CDR3 is CASSRSGTGQETQYF. The CDR3 coding sequence is TGCGCCAGCAGCCGATCCGGGACAGGACAAGAGACCCAGTACTTC.

The rearrangement links TRBV20-1 to TRBJ2-3; D unresolved. From germline, CDR1 is DFQATT and CDR2 SNEGSKA (reference sequence). The CDR3 length is 15 residues. Trimming pared 5 bases from V and 0 bases from J, leaving 15 bases between. The CDR3 here is CSASDGKSSTDTQYF. The CDR3 DNA sequence: TGCAGTGCTTCAGACGGAAAATCTAGCACAGATACGCAGTATTTT.

The rearrangement uses TRBV6-5 and TRBJ1-1; D unresolved. V dropped 7 bases and J dropped 1 base, with 7 bases sitting between them. This CDR3 contains 12 residues. CDR1 MNHEY and CDR2 SVGAGI come from the germline V gene. The CDR3 sequence is CASMSANTEAFF. The CDR3 region has the DNA TGTGCCAGCATGTCGGCGAACACTGAAGCTTTCTTT.

CDR3: CASSVSGMSKNIQYF. The DNA of the CDR3 is TGTGCCAGCAGTGTATCAGGAATGTCCAAAAACATTCAGTACTTC. V is TRBV2 and J is TRBJ2-5; D uncertain. The J call is in doubt because the DNA end fits TRBJ2-4 better. Germline V gene data show CDR1 as SNHLY and CDR2 as FYNNEI. This CDR3 has 15 residues.

This clonotype was detected ten times or more. This rearrangement joins TRBV7-8 to TRBJ2-5; 11 bases line up with TRBD1. Germline trimming cut 4 bases from V and 4 bases from J; bases unmatched to any gene: 5. This CDR3 has 15 residues. The germline CDR1 and CDR2 sequences are SGHVS and FQNEAQ. In DNA, the CDR3 is TGTGCCAGCAGCTCGGGGACAGGGGGACGAGAGACCCAGTACTTC. Translating it yields CASSSGTGGRETQYF.

The chain combines TRBV20-1 with TRBJ2-7; 9 nucleotides agree with TRBD2. The junction had 11 bases not matched to a gene; V was cut back by 5 bases and J by 6 bases. The CDR3 sequence is 14 residues long. From germline, CDR1 is DFQATT and CDR2 SNEGSKA (reference sequence). For the CDR3, the DNA is TGCAGTGCTCCGACTCTAGCGGGACCGGGCGAGCAGTACTTC. Protein product: CSAPTLAGPGEQYF.

This clonotype appeared a few times. The chain has TRBV27 and TRBJ1-1, with D hard to call. CDR3 length equals 15 residues. Germline V gives CDR1 MNHEY, CDR2 SMNVEV (reference sequence). V lost 2 bases to trimming and J lost 1 base, with 11 bases between them. The CDR3: CASSLSRGSNTEAFF. Written as DNA, the CDR3 is TGTGCCAGCAGTTTAAGTCGGGGTTCGAACACTGAAGCTTTCTTT.

CDR3: CASSFAGLAEGGSYNEQFF. CDR3 bases: TGCGCCAGCAGCTTTGCGGGACTAGCGGAAGGGGGATCCTACAATGAGCAGTTCTTC. The chain is built from TRBV5-1 and TRBJ2-1; 11 bases line up with TRBD2. The CDR3 sequence is 19 residues long. The V segment lost 2 bases and the J segment 1 base; nucleotides outside the gene matches: 11. Germline V gives CDR1 SGHRS, CDR2 YFSETQ.

This chain joins TRBV7-2 and TRBJ2-1; unclear D gene. Germline assignment: CDR1 SGHTA and CDR2 FQGNSA. V was clipped by 5 bases and J by 13 bases, with 15 bases between them. This CDR3 contains 12 residues. The CDR3 is CASSNMPETQFF. CDR3 DNA sequence: TGTGCCAGCAGCAATATGCCAGAGACCCAGTTCTTC.

This chain's CDR3 is CASILSGGTDTQYF. CDR3 nucleotide sequence: TGTGCCAGCATTCTCTCAGGGGGCACAGATACGCAGTATTTT. The chain joins TRBV12-3 or TRBV12-4 to TRBJ2-3, with D possibly TRBD1 on 6 matching bases. The CDR3 runs to 14 residues. Trimming left V 7 bases short and J 1 base short, with 12 bases between.

This clonotype showed up just a few times. V is TRBV2 and J is TRBJ2-1; 12 bases are shared with TRBD2. The CDR3 length is 16 residues. CDR1 and CDR2 (germline): SNHLY, FYNNEI. V was clipped by 8 bases and J by 4 bases; unmatched bases: 9. The chain's CDR3 is CASRQTSGSRYNEQFF. The CDR3 nucleotides read TGTGCCAGCCGCCAGACTAGCGGGAGTCGATACAATGAGCAGTTCTTC.

V and J are TRBV5-6 and TRBJ2-4; unclear D gene. The CDR3 totals 13 residues. Germline V gene lookup returns CDR1 SGHDT and CDR2 YYEEEE. V shed 1 base and J shed 0 bases, with 2 bases lying between them. The CDR3 is CASSLIAKNIQYF. CDR3 DNA sequence: TGTGCCAGCAGCTTGATAGCCAAAAACATTCAGTACTTC.

This clonotype has just a few counts. V usage is TRBV12-3 or TRBV12-4 and J usage is TRBJ2-5; D gene ambiguous. The CDR3 runs 13 residues. V gave up 3 bases and J gave up 4 bases, with 9 bases separating them. The CDR3 DNA reads TGTGCCAGCAGTTTCGGTAGTGGAGAGACCCAGTACTTC. It translates to CASSFGSGETQYF.

This clonotype was detected ten times or more. The chain carries TRBV7-3 and TRBJ1-2; D gene unclear. The CDR3 length is 13 residues. The V end was cut by 1 base, the J end by 8 bases, with 11 bases between. CDR1 and CDR2 from the germline V gene are SGHTA and FQGTGA. This CDR3 reads CASSLSPGDGYTF. The CDR3 DNA reads TGTGCCAGCAGCTTAAGTCCGGGTGACGGCTACACCTTC.

On this clonotype: A junction end diverges from the germline sequence, so it may reflect a read error. The J gene is TRBJ2-1, the V gene TRBV29-1; tentative D call: TRBD1 (5 bases). The CDR3 runs 12 residues. Germline loops: CDR1 SQVTM, CDR2 ANQGSEA. This chain's CDR3 is CSAPWGYNDQFF. For the CDR3, the DNA is TGCAGCGCTCCTTGGGGCTACAATGATCAGTTCTTC.

The chain links TRBV5-1 to TRBJ2-3; 9 bases agree with TRBD1. This CDR3 has 19 amino acids. Germline CDR1 and CDR2: SGHRS and YFSETQ. With V trimmed by 0 bases and J by 2 bases, 13 bases remained unmatched. The CDR3 here is CASSLGGGQGSSPTDTQYF. The CDR3 DNA is TGCGCCAGCAGCTTGGGGGGGGGACAGGGATCGAGCCCCACAGATACGCAGTATTTT.

This chain links TRBV5-1 with TRBJ2-3; 7 bases align to TRBD2. Unmatched junction bases numbered 4, after V lost 4 bases and J lost 2 bases. The CDR3 contains 14 residues. Germline V gene data show CDR1 as SGHRS and CDR2 as YFSETQ. This chain's CDR3 is CASSLGLFTDTQYF. The CDR3 bases are TGCGCCAGCAGCCTGGGACTATTCACAGATACGCAGTATTTT.

The chain employs TRBV29-1 and TRBJ2-1; 9 bases are shared with TRBD1. The CDR3 extends over 15 amino acids. Germline loops: CDR1 SQVTM, CDR2 ANQGSEA. Losses at the gene ends were 5 bases for V and 6 bases for J; bases not matched to a gene: 11. CDR3 in amino acids: CSVQGTGKISNEQFF. CDR3 coding DNA: TGCAGCGTTCAAGGGACAGGGAAAATTAGCAATGAGCAGTTCTTC.

The CDR3 DNA is TGTGCCACCGGAGAGCAGGGCGACCAAGAGACCCAGTTCTTC. Residues: CATGEQGDQETQFF. This chain connects TRBV24-1 to TRBJ2-5, with D possibly matching TRBD1 (5 bases). Near its end, the DNA agrees better with TRBJ2-1, so the J call may be wrong. The CDR3 extends over 14 amino acids. CDR1 and CDR2 (germline): KGHDR, SFDVKD.

The gene calls are TRBV12-3 or TRBV12-4 and TRBJ1-1, with TRBD1 as a possible D gene (5 bases). This CDR3 region has 14 residues. With 3 bases removed from V and 5 bases from J, the gap between germline ends came to 13 bases. Written as DNA, the CDR3 is TGTGCCAGCAGTTTTTCGGGGTGGGGGACTGAAGCTTTCTTT. Protein product: CASSFSGWGTEAFF.

The chain uses TRBV12-3 or TRBV12-4 and TRBJ2-3, with D perhaps given as TRBD1 or TRBD2 (5 bases each). V dropped 3 bases and J dropped 11 bases, with 18 bases sitting between them. The CDR3 length is 14 residues. The CDR3 is CASSLGTAGIGQYF. DNA of the CDR3: TGTGCCAGCAGTTTGGGGACGGCTGGTATCGGGCAGTATTTT.

This clonotype appeared a few times. This rearrangement joins TRBV10-3 to TRBJ2-1; D is perhaps TRBD1 or TRBD2 (5 bases each). The V end lost 3 bases, the J end lost 7 bases, and 13 bases lay between the germline ends. The length of the CDR3 is 14 residues. CDR1 is ENHRY, CDR2 SYGVKD, per germline. CDR3 loop: CAISETGDGNEQFF. The CDR3 DNA reads TGTGCCATCAGTGAAACCGGGGACGGGAATGAGCAGTTCTTC.

The chain is built from TRBV6-5 and TRBJ1-2; D perhaps matches TRBD1 (5 bases). Trimming pared 4 bases from V and 4 bases from J, leaving 16 bases between. Per the germline V gene, CDR1 is MNHEY and CDR2 is SVGAGI. The CDR3 covers 15 residues. CDR3 protein: CASSSTRQPLYGYTF. CDR3 coding DNA: TGTGCCAGCAGTTCGACCCGACAGCCTCTCTATGGCTACACCTTC.

This clonotype occurred many times. The chain joins TRBV20-1 to TRBJ2-1; D is unresolved. Germline-derived CDR1 and CDR2 are DFQATT and SNEGSKA (reference sequence). The CDR3 has 13 amino acids. V lost 5 bases and J lost 6, with 14 bases in between. CDR3 in DNA: TGCAGTGCTGCTAAAGGAAGCACCAATGAGCAGTTCTTC. It yields the protein CSAAKGSTNEQFF.

This clonotype has ten or more counts. This rearrangement joins TRBV7-6 to TRBJ2-5, with D tentatively TRBD1 (6 bases). Germline V gene lookup returns CDR1 SGHVS and CDR2 FNYEAQ. The CDR3 extends over 14 amino acids. The ends were cut back, 1 base at V and 11 bases at J, with 17 bases in the middle. This chain's CDR3 is CASSLGSRGQEQYF. The CDR3 DNA reads TGTGCCAGCAGCTTAGGGTCCAGGGGTCAAGAGCAGTACTTC.